This is a list of T cell receptor beta chains from one sample in a study of identical twins. Via MiXCR, TCRdb re-called the 5' RACE reads, giving one row per CDR3 protein. This table holds 400,000 to 550,000 distinct CDR3 sequences, roughly 24% found once. The sample was also linked to a second study, of T cells expressing NK-cell markers.

The source material was CD4+ T cells sorted from blood. These receptors all stem from a woman aged 18-29 years in good health. Both conserved end residues are part of each CDR3. Size is omitted from some rows. Given values are once, few, many or a class for expanded clones.

.	TRBV4-1	CASSQGRTFDEQFF
.	TRBV5-1	CASSLWGVSTDTQYF
.	TRBV5-1	CASSLPAANYGYTF
.	TRBV7-3	CASALAGAETQYF
.	TRBV20-1	CSASGPNEQFF
.	TRBV5-1	CASSFGEVPQETQYF
many	TRBV21-1	CASIKPRRLAGLEQYF
.	TRBV20-1	CASGQAYTGELFF
.	TRBV5-1	CASSFHSEDTEAFF
.	TRBV5-6	CASSWRGGPAEAKNIQYF
.	TRBV20-1	CSATRERGFYGYTF
.	TRBV6-1	CASSPRTGGTTEAFF
.	TRBV20-1	CSAPPRLAGVRETQYF
.	TRBV6-2/TRBV6-3	CASSYFFGTAADTQYF
.	TRBV7-9	CASSFDFLAVVAFF
.	TRBV3-1	CASSRGTGGELFF
.	TRBV2	CASKRQGASDTQYF
.	TRBV12-3/TRBV12-4	CASSHTPGDFFYGYTF
.	TRBV20-1	CSARRDQETQYF
many	TRBV20-1	CSASSPAGGYEQYF
few	TRBV12-3/TRBV12-4	CASSFDRMNEQFF
.	TRBV6-1	CASSRSGRGTDTQYF
few	TRBV5-1	CASRNSSYNEQFF
.	TRBV10-3	CAIRTGGESYEQYF
.	TRBV12-3/TRBV12-4	CASSLWNQPQHF
few	TRBV20-1	CSAKKYEQYF
few	TRBV11-2	CASSFPGSLASSYNEQFF
few	TRBV11-2	CASSLRGLATGIIDTQYF
.	TRBV20-1	CSGQGFTWEKSYNEQFF
.	TRBV2	CASNLPVYGYTF
few	TRBV7-2	CASSSSLQRNNEQFF
.	TRBV18	CASSPAGQGSNSPLHF
.	TRBV7-3	CASRFTGPSVGELFF
few	TRBV12-3/TRBV12-4	CASSWGQQANYGYTF
few	TRBV6-5	CASSYSDSTDTQYF
.	TRBV27	CASSLGQGAASGYTF
few	TRBV7-2	CASSLAGQTARYTF
.	TRBV19	CASSIGRAKDEQYF
few	TRBV5-4	CASSLSGTKVMTAYGTQYF
few	TRBV20-1	CSALDRESGYTF
many	TRBV19	CASSGQSRDIQYF
few	TRBV15	CATSRDFRSNEKLFF
.	TRBV20-1	CSARQGAIEAFF
.	TRBV27	CASSLSIGTGELFF
.	TRBV12-3/TRBV12-4	CASSFPGQGIIEQYF
.	TRBV19	CASSIALGTGELFF
few	TRBV20-1	CSARMSRATDTQYF
few	TRBV18	CASSPGGLNSPLHF
.	TRBV2	CASSEGAPLHF
.	TRBV6-5	CASSLLAGINEQFF
few	TRBV10-3	CAISRDAAGDEQFF
.	TRBV5-1	CASSLAQGGTGELFF
.	TRBV12-3/TRBV12-4	CATHPDHSYNTEAFF
.	TRBV5-1	CASSLGLAKNTGELFF
few	TRBV10-3	CAGGKGPGTGELFF